A few counts support the clone carrying this T cell receptor beta chain. Its antigen is unknown. Germline V CDR1 and CDR2: MNHEY, SMNVEV (reference sequence). Trimming shortened V by 2 bases and J by 0 bases, and 5 bases separated the two germline ends. The CDR3 is made up of 14 amino acids. Before thyroid surgery, none of the patients had received any treatment. The sample is drawn from a study of metastatic and nonmetastatic thyroid tumors. Points from the study as a whole: A significant increase in TCR beta diversity was reportedly seen in malignant thyroid tumors relative to benign nodules, in blood and tumor.

Original handling: The authors used CDR3 differences across clinicopathological groups to build a distant-metastasis classifier for papillary thyroid cancer. TCRdb called clones again from the PCR reads with MiXCR. The V and J calls here are based on TCRdb, not the publication. The sample holds fewer than 40,000 clones, 25% to 35% seen once. Sequencing was carried out using blood. This receptor was obtained from a female donor with papillary thyroid cancer or a benign thyroid nodule (not recorded which). Some clones in this sample may be carry-over from other donors' samples. The chain links TRBV27 to TRBJ1-5; D ambiguous. CDR3 DNA sequence: TGTGCCAGCAGTTTAGGATATAGCAATCAGCCCCAGCATTTT. Translating gives CASSLGYSNQPQHF.